The 23 T cell receptor beta chains presented below share a single source sample, sequenced in a study of shared clonotypes between healthy human individuals. TCRdb's copy holds only in-frame clones and misses some; the assay was immunoSEQ multiplex PCR. Counted here are about 1.5 million clones, roughly 96% occurring once; the ten biggest clones make up more than 0.9%. Material for sequencing was naive CD4+ T cells sorted from blood. Indicated subset: CD45RA+ positively selected. The receptors here all came from a man aged 25-40 years in good health.

The CDR3 DNA reads TGTGCCAGCAGTTCAGAGGGCTTATTCCTTACTAACTATGGCTACACCTTC. Protein product: CASSSEGLFLTNYGYTF. This sequence joins TRBV28 and TRBJ1-2; D is unclear. V lost 4 bases and J 0 bases, leaving 18 bases between the germline ends. The CDR3 has 17 residues. Germline V gives CDR1 MDHEN, CDR2 SYDVKM.

This chain connects TRBV27 to TRBJ2-1, with 10 bases aligning to TRBD2. The CDR3 sequence is 18 residues long. Looked up from germline, CDR1 is MNHEY and CDR2 is SMNVEV (reference sequence). V shed 3 bases, J shed 5 bases, and the junction held 13 bases outside the gene matches. This chain's CDR3 is CASSFGLAGVLSDNEQFF. CDR3 nucleotides: TGTGCCAGCAGTTTCGGGCTAGCGGGAGTCTTATCTGACAATGAGCAGTTCTTC.

V and J are TRBV15 and TRBJ2-7, with 10 bases identical to TRBD2. The CDR3 runs 13 residues. V was clipped by 11 bases and J by 0 bases; unmatched bases: 4. Germline V CDR1 and CDR2: LNHNV, YYDKDF (reference sequence). This chain's CDR3 is CASRTSGSYEQYF. DNA of the CDR3: TGTGCCTCGCGGACTAGCGGCTCCTACGAGCAGTACTTC.

This clone was seen once. V and J are TRBV9 and TRBJ2-5, with 8 bases identical to TRBD1. From germline, CDR1 is SGDLS and CDR2 YYNGEE. There are 16 residues in the CDR3. V lost 4 bases, J lost 2 bases, and 10 bases stayed unmatched. CDR3: CASSPDRDAGQETQYF. DNA of the CDR3: TGTGCCAGCAGCCCGGACAGGGATGCGGGGCAAGAGACCCAGTACTTC.

The chain recombines TRBV28 with TRBJ2-4; TRBD1 agrees at 11 bases. V lost 3 bases to trimming and J lost 7 bases; unmatched junction nucleotides: 5. The germline V gene has CDR1 MDHEN and CDR2 SYDVKM. The CDR3 has 15 amino acids. In DNA form, the CDR3 reads TGTGCCAGCAGTTTTCCGGACAGGGGGCCTAACATTCAGTACTTC. It specifies CASSFPDRGPNIQYF.

J is TRBJ2-1 and V is TRBV27; a possible D gene is TRBD1 (6 bases). Trimming cost V 8 bases and J 4 bases, with 21 bases left between them. CDR1 is MNHEY, CDR2 SMNVEV, per germline (reference sequence). The CDR3 totals 16 residues. The CDR3: CASGYSGTFSYNEQFF. In DNA, the CDR3 is TGTGCCAGCGGATATTCCGGGACATTTTCTTACAATGAGCAGTTCTTC.

Here the CDR3 reads CASSLDSSWDQPQHF. CDR3 coding DNA: TGCGCCAGCAGCTTGGACTCGTCGTGGGATCAGCCCCAGCATTTT. The chain combines TRBV5-1 with TRBJ1-5; D gene uncertain. V was shortened by 0 bases and J by 5 bases, with 12 bases between the two germline ends. In germline, CDR1 is SGHRS, CDR2 YFSETQ. This CDR3 region has 15 residues.

The J gene is TRBJ2-1, the V gene TRBV28; D gene uncertain. The CDR3 spans 12 residues. V lost 6 bases to trimming and J lost 9 bases, with 12 bases between them. Germline CDR1 reads MDHEN; CDR2 reads SYDVKM. CDR3 protein: CASSLVVGEQFF. CDR3 DNA: TGTGCCAGCAGCTTAGTAGTAGGTGAGCAGTTCTTC. Supplemented by reference TRBV28 and TRBJ2-1, the full variable domain reads DVKVTQSSRYLVKRTGEKVFLECVQDMDHENMFWYRQDPGLGLRLIYFSYDVKMKEKGDIPEGYSVSREKKERFSLILESASTNQTSMYLCASSLVVGEQFFGPGTRLTVL.

V usage is TRBV11-2 and J usage is TRBJ1-1, with D maybe TRBD1 (5 bases). V dropped 5 bases and J dropped 0 bases, with 13 bases sitting between them. Germline CDR1 SGHAT, CDR2 FQNNGV. The CDR3 is 15 amino acids. The chain's CDR3 is CASSPTGTLNTEAFF. CDR3 bases: TGTGCCAGCAGCCCCACCGGGACCTTGAACACTGAAGCTTTCTTT. The full variable domain, in which reference TRBV11-2 and TRBJ1-1 provide the parts outside the CDR3, is EAGVAQSPRYKIIEKRQSVAFWCNPISGHATLYWYQQILGQGPKLLIQFQNNGVVDDSQLPKDRFSAERLKGVDSTLKIQPAKLEDSAVYLCASSPTGTLNTEAFFGQGTRLTVV.

CDR3 DNA: TGTGCCAGCAGTACTCCCCCGACGCAGTATTTT. This translates into CASSTPPTQYF. The V and J genes are TRBV28 and TRBJ2-3, with D uncertain. V lost 5 bases and J 9 bases, leaving 9 bases between the germline ends. The CDR3 covers 11 residues. Looked up from germline, CDR1 is MDHEN and CDR2 is SYDVKM.

The chain joins TRBV19 to TRBJ2-1; no definite D call. Trimming removed 1 base at V and 8 bases at J, with 15 bases between. The V gene's germline CDR1 is LNHDA and CDR2 SQIVND (reference sequence). The CDR3 extends over 15 amino acids. CDR3 coding DNA: TGTGCCAGTAGTATAGGGGTCCCCTCTGGTGATGAGCAGTTCTTC. It specifies CASSIGVPSGDEQFF.

The chain carries TRBV7-8 and TRBJ2-5, with D possibly called TRBD1 or TRBD2 (5 bases each). CDR1 is SGHVS and CDR2 is FQNEAQ in the germline V gene. Trimming removed 5 bases from V and 4 bases from J, with 17 bases in between. CDR3 length equals 15 residues. Here the CDR3 DNA reads TGTGCCAGCAGCCCCCGGGGCGACATATTAGAGACCCAGTACTTC. This translates into CASSPRGDILETQYF.

This clone turned up a few times. This rearrangement joins TRBV6-5 to TRBJ1-2; D uncertain. Trimming cost V 5 bases and J 8 bases, with 12 bases left between them. Germline V gene lookup returns CDR1 MNHEY and CDR2 SVGAGI. The CDR3 consists of 12 residues. CDR3 sequence reads: CASSRRMSGYTF. As DNA, the CDR3 is TGTGCCAGCAGTCGGAGGATGAGCGGCTACACCTTC.

The J gene is TRBJ2-1, the V gene TRBV20-1; D may be TRBD1 (5 bases). Per germline, CDR1 DFQATT and CDR2 SNEGSKA (reference sequence). Trimming left V 7 bases short and J 12 bases short, with 16 bases between. CDR3 length: 11 amino acids. Here the CDR3 reads CSGTGPGWQFF. CDR3 nucleotide sequence: TGCAGTGGGACCGGACCAGGGTGGCAGTTCTTC.

CDR3: CASSSPSAGNIREQYF. The DNA of the CDR3 is TGTGCCAGCAGCTCCCCCTCGGCAGGGAACATCCGCGAGCAGTACTTC. The chain employs TRBV7-9 and TRBJ2-7; D might be TRBD1 (5 bases). Between the trimmed V and J ends, which lost 4 bases and 6 bases, there was a span of 22 bases. The germline V gene has CDR1 SEHNR and CDR2 FQNEAQ (reference sequence). The CDR3 is made up of 16 amino acids.

The chain employs TRBV4-3 and TRBJ1-3, with 10 bases identical to TRBD1. The length of the CDR3 is 17 residues. The V and J ends lost 3 bases and 4 bases, in that order; junction bases with no gene match: 9. CDR1 and CDR2 from the germline V gene are LGHNA and YSLEER. CDR3 residues: CASSQRGDRGAGNTIYF. The CDR3 DNA sequence: TGCGCCAGCAGCCAGCGGGGGGACAGGGGCGCGGGAAACACCATATATTTT.

This rearrangement joins TRBV10-3 to TRBJ2-7, with D perhaps TRBD1 (7 bases). Germline V CDR1 and CDR2: ENHRY, SYGVKD. The CDR3 spans 14 residues. V shed 7 bases and J shed 4 bases, with 17 bases lying between them. The chain's CDR3 is CAIMGGDRVYEQYF. CDR3 coding DNA: TGTGCCATCATGGGGGGAGACAGGGTTTACGAGCAGTACTTC.

The chain has TRBV5-1 and TRBJ2-3, with TRBD2 matching 7 bases. V was clipped by 0 bases and J by 3 bases; unmatched bases: 7. Germline V gives CDR1 SGHRS, CDR2 YFSETQ. The CDR3 spans 16 residues. CDR3 nucleotide sequence: TGCGCCAGCAGCTTGGGACTAGCAGATATGACAGATACGCAGTATTTT. It specifies CASSLGLADMTDTQYF.

In the case of this clone: Other DNA sequences in the same sample also yield this CDR3. The chain joins TRBV29-1 to TRBJ2-3, with D possibly being TRBD2 (6 bases). V lost 4 bases to trimming and J lost 3 bases, with 8 bases between them. The CDR3 extends over 12 amino acids. CDR1 and CDR2 from the germline V gene are SQVTM and ANQGSEA. The CDR3 DNA follows: TGCAGCGTTGCGGAGGGAACAGATACGCAGTATTTT. Amino acid sequence: CSVAEGTDTQYF.

This chain connects TRBV5-1 to TRBJ2-1; 13 nucleotides agree with TRBD2. Germline V gene data show CDR1 as SGHRS and CDR2 as YFSETQ. The ends lost 1 base at V and 6 bases at J; junction bases unmatched: 1. The CDR3 covers 15 residues. The CDR3 region has the DNA TGCGCCAGCAGCTTGACTAGCGGGAGGGCCAATGAGCAGTTCTTC. It is translated as CASSLTSGRANEQFF.

V is TRBV28 and J is TRBJ1-5; TRBD1 is a possible D gene (5 bases). Between the trimmed V and J ends, which lost 2 bases and 8 bases, there was a span of 10 bases. Germline V lookup: CDR1 MDHEN, CDR2 SYDVKM. This CDR3 has 13 amino acids. CDR3 nucleotides: TGTGCCAGCAGTTTACCCCCCAGGGAGCCCCAGCATTTT. Encoded protein: CASSLPPREPQHF.

This chain links TRBV6-5 with TRBJ2-7, with TRBD1 matching over 8 bases. Germline CDR1 MNHEY, CDR2 SVGAGI. V lost 6 bases and J lost 1; bases outside the gene matches: 8. The CDR3 sequence is 15 residues long. DNA of the CDR3: TGTGCCAGCAGCCAGCAGGACAGGGTGTCCTACGAGCAGTACTTC. Amino acids: CASSQQDRVSYEQYF.

CDR3 nucleotide sequence: TGTGCCAGCAGCCCCCAGGGAAGTGAAAAACTGTTTTTT. It yields the protein CASSPQGSEKLFF. This rearrangement joins TRBV2 to TRBJ1-4; maybe TRBD1 (5 bases). The CDR3 sequence is 13 residues long. Trimming left V 6 bases short and J 7 bases short, with 12 bases between. Germline V gives CDR1 SNHLY, CDR2 FYNNEI.